This entry lists 17 T cell receptor beta chains sequenced from one sample in a study of shared clonotypes between healthy human individuals. Clones were read by immunoSEQ multiplex PCR, and TCRdb kept only the in-frame ones, dropping some. The top ten hold approximately 23% of the sample, which has approximately 100,000 clones, roughly 66% seen once. Sequencing was done on a sample of memory CD8+ T cells sorted from blood. Subset described: CD45RO+ cells pooled with CCR7-negative TemRA cells. The receptors derive from a woman aged 25 to 39 in good health.

Notes on this clone: This sample also contains other DNA sequences that code for the same CDR3. The J gene is TRBJ2-7, the V gene TRBV6-5, with TRBD1 matching over 9 bases. Trimming at V came to 4 bases and at J to 3 bases, leaving 4 bases not matched to a gene. The length of the CDR3 is 14 residues. The germline V gene encodes CDR1 MNHEY and CDR2 SVGAGI. CDR3 region: CASSSGTGIYEQYF. The CDR3 bases are TGTGCCAGCAGTTCAGGGACAGGGATCTACGAGCAGTACTTC.

This chain uses TRBV7-6 with TRBJ2-3; D gene unclear. Trimming pared 1 base from V and 3 bases from J, leaving 14 bases between. Per germline, CDR1 SGHVS and CDR2 FNYEAQ. The CDR3 loop spans 16 amino acids. The CDR3 bases are TGTGCCAGCAGCTTAGGCTTCGACCAGAGGACAGATACGCAGTATTTT. This sequence encodes CASSLGFDQRTDTQYF. Full variable domain (outside the CDR3, taken from reference TRBV7-6 and TRBJ2-3): GAGVSQSPRYKVTKRGQDVALRCDPISGHVSLYWYRQALGQGPEFLTYFNYEAQQDKSGLPNDRFSAERPEGSISTLTIQRTEQRDSAMYRCASSLGFDQRTDTQYFGPGTRLTVL.

Ten or more counts support this clone. CDR3 sequence (DNA): TGCGCCAGCAGCTTGAATTGGGGGCTCAATTACAATGAGCAGTTCTTC. Its translation: CASSLNWGLNYNEQFF. The chain combines TRBV5-1 with TRBJ2-1; possible D gene TRBD1, 6 bases. V was trimmed by 1 base and J by 4 bases, leaving 15 bases between them. Looked up from germline, CDR1 is SGHRS and CDR2 is YFSETQ. The length of the CDR3 is 16 residues.

The rearrangement uses TRBV28 and TRBJ2-7; no reliable D call. The CDR3 consists of 12 residues. Germline V gene lookup returns CDR1 MDHEN and CDR2 SYDVKM. Trimming left V 1 base short and J 2 bases short, with 3 bases between. CDR3 DNA: TGTGCCAGCAGTTTATCAACCTACGAGCAGTACTTC. As protein: CASSLSTYEQYF.

This rearrangement joins TRBV7-9 to TRBJ2-4, with D hard to call. The V end was cut by 3 bases, the J end by 10 bases, with 10 bases between. The CDR3 length is 12 residues. CDR1 and CDR2 (germline): SEHNR, FQNEAQ (reference sequence). For the CDR3, the DNA is TGTGCCAGCAGCTTGGGCCCCGAGATTCAGTACTTC. Translating it yields CASSLGPEIQYF.

This clone came up many times. The V and J genes are TRBV30 and TRBJ2-1, with TRBD1 matching over 10 bases. The CDR3 length is 13 residues. J lost 12 bases, V lost 2 bases, and 7 bases had no gene match. Per germline, CDR1 GTSNPN and CDR2 SVGIG (reference sequence). CDR3 protein: CAWSLRDRGRQFF. The CDR3 DNA follows: TGTGCCTGGAGTCTCAGGGACAGGGGACGGCAGTTCTTC.

This chain links TRBV5-6 with TRBJ2-5, with D perhaps being TRBD1 or TRBD2 (5 bases each). CDR3 length: 15 residues. Germline assignment: CDR1 SGHDT and CDR2 YYEEEE. V was pared by 4 bases and J by 5 bases, with 18 bases between. Here the CDR3 DNA reads TGTGCCAGCAGCGGGGCCGGGGAAGGGTTGGAGACCCAGTACTTC. Translating it yields CASSGAGEGLETQYF.

The table lists this clone with a few counts. This chain uses TRBV29-1 with TRBJ1-1; D unresolved. The germline V gene has CDR1 SQVTM and CDR2 ANQGSEA. CDR3 size: 10 residues. V lost 7 bases and J 3 bases, leaving 6 bases between the germline ends. The CDR3 DNA follows: TGCAGCGCGACCGACACTGAAGCTTTCTTT. Its translation: CSATDTEAFF.

This clone has more than one count but fewer than ten. The chain joins TRBV9 to TRBJ2-5, with D perhaps TRBD1 (5 bases). V was clipped by 3 bases and J by 4 bases, with 16 bases between them. Looked up from germline, CDR1 is SGDLS and CDR2 is YYNGEE. There are 15 residues in the CDR3. CDR3 nucleotide sequence: TGTGCCAGCAGCGAGGGGCCCTGGGTAGGAGAGACCCAGTACTTC. It is translated as CASSEGPWVGETQYF.

CDR3 protein: CASSLAPGNTGELFF. As DNA, the CDR3 is TGTGCCAGCAGCTTAGCGCCAGGGAACACCGGGGAGCTGTTTTTT. This chain joins TRBV7-7 and TRBJ2-2; D is unclear. Germline V gene lookup returns CDR1 SSHAT and CDR2 FNYEAQ (reference sequence). V lost 0 bases and J 1 base, leaving 6 bases between the germline ends. CDR3 size: 15 residues.

The chain employs TRBV7-9 and TRBJ1-4; D not certain. The CDR3 sequence is 17 residues long. In germline, CDR1 is SEHNR, CDR2 FQNEAQ (reference sequence). The V end was cut by 5 bases, the J end by 2 bases, with 18 bases between. The CDR3: CASSKELRGATNEKLFF. The CDR3 nucleotides are TGTGCCAGCAGCAAAGAACTGAGAGGTGCCACTAATGAAAAACTGTTTTTT.

CDR3 protein: CASKSPAGRYEQYF. CDR3 nucleotide sequence: TGTGCCAGCAAATCCCCAGCGGGGAGATACGAGCAGTACTTC. The chain recombines TRBV2 with TRBJ2-7; the match to TRBD2 covers 7 bases. Germline V gene sequence: CDR1 SNHLY, CDR2 FYNNEI. The ends lost 7 bases at V and 4 bases at J; junction bases unmatched: 10. The CDR3 has 14 residues.

The chain joins TRBV2 to TRBJ2-5; D unresolved. The CDR3 consists of 12 residues. The V end lost 7 bases, the J end lost 5 bases, and 11 bases lay between the germline ends. Germline CDR1 and CDR2: SNHLY and FYNNEI. CDR3 DNA sequence: TGTGCCAGCACACCGTCCAGGGAGACCCAGTACTTC. Translated: CASTPSRETQYF. Drawing the rest from reference TRBV2 and TRBJ2-5, the complete variable domain is EPEVTQTPSHQVTQMGQEVILRCVPISNHLYFYWYRQILGQKVEFLVSFYNNEISEKSEIFDDQFSVERPDGSNFTLKIRSTKLEDSAMYFCASTPSRETQYFGPGTRLLVL.

CDR3 sequence (DNA): TGCGCCAGCAGAGGACTAGCGGGAGCTTACGAGCAGTACTTC. This gives the protein CASRGLAGAYEQYF. The chain couples TRBV10-2 to TRBJ2-7, with 13 bases fitting TRBD2. CDR1 and CDR2 (germline): WSHSY, SAAADI. With V trimmed by 6 bases and J by 4 bases, 3 bases remained unmatched. The CDR3 extends over 14 amino acids.

This clone has a handful of counts. V gene TRBV25-1 combines with J gene TRBJ2-3; a possible D gene is TRBD2 (6 bases). This CDR3 region has 17 residues. Trimming pared 4 bases from V and 2 bases from J, leaving 19 bases between. Looked up from germline, CDR1 is MGHDK and CDR2 is SYGVNS. CDR3 bases: TGTGCCAGCAGTGCTCCTCGGGGGTCCTTAATCACAGATACGCAGTATTTT. It encodes CASSAPRGSLITDTQYF.

The V and J genes are TRBV5-1 and TRBJ2-3, with 9 nucleotides matching TRBD1. Germline V gene sequence: CDR1 SGHRS, CDR2 YFSETQ. The junction had 1 base not matched to a gene; V was cut back by 2 bases and J by 3 bases. CDR3 length: 14 residues. CDR3 region: CASSFGTGTDTQYF. Written as DNA, the CDR3 is TGCGCCAGCAGCTTCGGGACAGGGACAGATACGCAGTATTTT.

The gene calls are TRBV7-8 and TRBJ2-7; 7 bases agree with TRBD2. The CDR3 is 13 residues long. Germline V gene data show CDR1 as SGHVS and CDR2 as FQNEAQ. The trim removed 8 bases at V and 3 bases at J, leaving 7 bases unmatched. The CDR3 nucleotides read TGTGCCAGCTCTGGGGGGGAGGGCTACGAGCAGTACTTC. Encoded protein: CASSGGEGYEQYF.